This entry concerns a single TCR beta chain. PCR employed 60 Vbeta and 13 Jbeta primers. Data came from immunoSEQ multiplex PCR; TCRdb stores just in-frame clones and leaves some out. This table has some 40,000 clones, roughly 50% appearing once. The data stem from a study of cytomegalovirus exposure and HLA in healthy donors. The sequence derives from a woman in her thirties or forties in good health and CMV-seropositive. Sequencing was performed on PBMCs.

The CDR3 loop reads CASSPDRSHGYTF. The CDR3 nucleotides are TGTGCCAGCAGCCCGGACAGGAGTCATGGCTACACCTTC. The chain carries TRBV7-2 and TRBJ1-2, with TRBD1 matching over 7 bases. Unmatched junction bases numbered 6, after V lost 5 bases and J lost 6 bases. This CDR3 is 13 amino acids long. CDR1 is SGHTA, CDR2 FQGNSA, per germline.